These 12 T cell receptor beta chains originate from one sample sequenced in a study of T cell responses to AZD1222 COVID-19 vaccine. TCRdb's copy holds only in-frame clones and misses some; the assay was immunoSEQ multiplex PCR. The profile shows 150,000 to 200,000 clones, approximately 90% of them singletons. Sequenced material: peripheral blood, taken on day 0 of AZD1222 vaccination. The origin of the receptors is an adult in good health.

This clone was detected only once. The chain combines TRBV29-1 with TRBJ1-2; no firm D call. V was trimmed by 7 bases and J by 8 bases, leaving 14 bases between them. Germline CDR1 is SQVTM and CDR2 is ANQGSEA. The CDR3 has 11 residues. CDR3 nucleotide sequence: TGCAGCGCCCAGACATTAGGCGGCTACACCTTC. Protein sequence: CSAQTLGGYTF.

The chain recombines TRBV4-1 with TRBJ2-3, with 11 positions matching TRBD1. The CDR3 runs 16 residues. V lost 6 bases and J lost 3; bases outside the gene matches: 8. The germline V gene has CDR1 MGHRA and CDR2 YSYEKL. The CDR3 here is CASRDPGQGVTDTQYF. As DNA, the CDR3 is TGCGCCAGCAGGGATCCGGGACAGGGGGTGACAGATACGCAGTATTTT.

This chain's CDR3 is CASSIAPGSYNSPLHF. Written as DNA, the CDR3 is TGTGCCAGTAGTATTGCTCCCGGCTCCTATAATTCACCCCTCCACTTT. This chain uses TRBV19 with TRBJ1-6; D uncertain. Germline V lookup: CDR1 LNHDA, CDR2 SQIVND (reference sequence). Trimming removed 3 bases at V and 0 bases at J, with 9 bases between. The CDR3 length is 16 residues.

The chain is built from TRBV9 and TRBJ1-1; the D is unclear. The germline V and J ends were trimmed by 0 bases and 6 bases, with 6 bases remaining between them. CDR3 length: 12 residues. Germline values: CDR1 SGDLS, CDR2 YYNGEE. In DNA form, the CDR3 reads TGTGCCAGCAGCGTAGCGACTTCTGAAGCTTTCTTT. Its protein is CASSVATSEAFF.

J is TRBJ1-1 and V is TRBV30; no clear D. Germline values: CDR1 GTSNPN, CDR2 SVGIG (reference sequence). The V gene lost 5 bases and the J gene lost 0 bases, with 10 bases spanning the gap. There are 13 residues in the CDR3. The CDR3 DNA reads TGTGCCTGGGGTAGCGGGGTGAACACTGAAGCTTTCTTT. It is translated as CAWGSGVNTEAFF. Using reference TRBV30 and TRBJ1-1 for the parts outside the CDR3, the full variable domain is SQTIHQWPATLVQPVGSPLSLECTVEGTSNPNLYWYRQAAGRGLQLLFYSVGIGQISSEVPQNLSASRPQDRQFILSSKKLLLSDSGFYLCAWGSGVNTEAFFGQGTRLTVV.

V is TRBV2 and J is TRBJ2-7; 8 nucleotides align to TRBD1. CDR1 and CDR2 from the germline V gene are SNHLY and FYNNEI. CDR3 length equals 15 residues. V trimming: 5 bases; J trimming: 3 bases; junction bases outside the gene matches: 9. The CDR3 DNA sequence: TGTGCCAGCAGTCCCCCCCGAGGACAGGGCTACGAGCAGTACTTC. It yields the protein CASSPPRGQGYEQYF.

The chain carries TRBV19 and TRBJ1-5; D possibly corresponds to TRBD1 (6 bases). The CDR3 contains 14 residues. Deletions cut 7 bases from V and 6 bases from J, with 16 bases between. Germline V gene sequence: CDR1 LNHDA, CDR2 SQIVND (reference sequence). CDR3 sequence reads: CASNRRGGSQPQHF. In nucleotides, the CDR3 is TGTGCCAGTAACCGTCGAGGGGGGAGTCAGCCCCAGCATTTT.

The V call is TRBV19, the J call TRBJ1-1; 9 bases agree with TRBD1. Unmatched junction bases numbered 11, after V lost 6 bases and J lost 3 bases. The CDR3 runs 16 residues. The germline CDR1 and CDR2 sequences are LNHDA and SQIVND (reference sequence). The CDR3 coding sequence is TGTGCCAGTAGGAGTAGCCCGGGACAGGGTGACACTGAAGCTTTCTTT. Protein product: CASRSSPGQGDTEAFF.

The CDR3 is CASRERGPTDTQYF. In DNA, the CDR3 is TGTGCCAGCAGGGAGCGGGGACCCACAGATACGCAGTATTTT. The chain joins TRBV6-5 to TRBJ2-3; 7 bases are a match to TRBD2. Germline V CDR1 and CDR2: MNHEY, SVGAGI. Unmatched junction bases numbered 5, after V lost 6 bases and J lost 2 bases. The CDR3 is 14 amino acids.

V gene TRBV4-2 combines with J gene TRBJ2-2; D gene uncertain. The CDR3 extends over 12 amino acids. V was clipped by 1 base and J by 8 bases, with 5 bases between them. Germline V CDR1 and CDR2: LGHNA, YNFKEQ. The CDR3 reads CASSQGKGELFF. The CDR3 region has the DNA TGTGCCAGCAGCCAAGGGAAAGGGGAGCTGTTTTTT.

DNA for the CDR3: TGTGCCAGCAGCGTGGGACTAGCGGGAGGAGAGACCCAGTACTTC. Translating gives CASSVGLAGGETQYF. The chain joins TRBV9 to TRBJ2-5, with 15 bases aligning to TRBD2. CDR1 and CDR2 from the germline V gene are SGDLS and YYNGEE. V was pared by 2 bases and J by 4 bases, with 0 bases of the junction left unmatched. The CDR3 has 15 residues.

The chain combines TRBV3-1 (or the pseudogene TRBV3-2) with TRBJ1-3; weak D call: TRBD1 (6 bases). V shed 4 bases and J shed 0 bases, with 19 bases lying between them. Germline V lookup: CDR1 LGHDT, CDR2 YNNKEL (reference sequence). The CDR3 sequence is 18 residues long. The CDR3 protein is CASSPLGGLKSSGNTIYF. The CDR3 bases are TGTGCCAGCAGCCCCCTGGGGGGGCTAAAAAGCTCTGGAAACACCATATATTTT.